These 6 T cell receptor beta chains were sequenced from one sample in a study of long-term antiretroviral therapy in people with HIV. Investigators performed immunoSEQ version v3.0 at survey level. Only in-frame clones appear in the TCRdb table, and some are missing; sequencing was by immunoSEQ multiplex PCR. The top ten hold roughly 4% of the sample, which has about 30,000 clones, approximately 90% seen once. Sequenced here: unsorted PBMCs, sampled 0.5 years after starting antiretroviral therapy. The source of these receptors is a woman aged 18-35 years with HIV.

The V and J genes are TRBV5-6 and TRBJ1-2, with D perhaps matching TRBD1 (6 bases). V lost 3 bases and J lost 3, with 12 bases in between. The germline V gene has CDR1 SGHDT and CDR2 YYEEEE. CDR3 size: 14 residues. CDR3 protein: CASSSPDSYYGYTF. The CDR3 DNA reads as TGTGCCAGCAGCTCCCCGGACAGCTACTATGGCTACACCTTC. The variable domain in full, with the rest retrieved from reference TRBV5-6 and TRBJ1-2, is DAGVTQSPTHLIKTRGQQVTLRCSPKSGHDTVSWYQQALGQGPQFIFQYYEEEERQRGNFPDRFSGHQFPNYSSELNVNALLLGDSALYLCASSSPDSYYGYTFGSGTRLTVV.

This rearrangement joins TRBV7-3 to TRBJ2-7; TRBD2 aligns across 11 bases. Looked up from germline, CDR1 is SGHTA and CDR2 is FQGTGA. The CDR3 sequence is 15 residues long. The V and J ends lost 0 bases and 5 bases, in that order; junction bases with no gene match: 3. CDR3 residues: CASSLTRLAGNEQYF. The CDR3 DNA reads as TGTGCCAGCAGCTTAACGAGACTAGCGGGAAACGAGCAGTACTTC.

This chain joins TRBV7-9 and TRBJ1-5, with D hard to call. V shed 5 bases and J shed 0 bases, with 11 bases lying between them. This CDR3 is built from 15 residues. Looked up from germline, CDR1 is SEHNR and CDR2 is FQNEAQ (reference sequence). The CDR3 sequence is CASSRFTGSNQPQHF. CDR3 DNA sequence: TGTGCCAGCAGCCGGTTCACGGGTAGCAATCAGCCCCAGCATTTT.

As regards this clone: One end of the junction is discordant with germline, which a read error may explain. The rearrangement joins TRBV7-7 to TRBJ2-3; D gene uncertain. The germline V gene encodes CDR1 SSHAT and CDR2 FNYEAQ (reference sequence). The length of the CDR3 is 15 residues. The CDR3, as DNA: TGTGCTAGCAGCTTAAAGATAAAGGTGGCAGATACGCAGTATTTT. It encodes CASSLKIKVADTQYF. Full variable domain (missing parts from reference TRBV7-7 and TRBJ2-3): GAGVSQSPRYKVTKRGQDVTLRCDPISSHATLYWYQQALGQGPEFLTYFNYEAQPDKSGLPSDRFSAERPEGSISTLTIQRTEQRDSAMYRCASSLKIKVADTQYFGPGTRLTVL.

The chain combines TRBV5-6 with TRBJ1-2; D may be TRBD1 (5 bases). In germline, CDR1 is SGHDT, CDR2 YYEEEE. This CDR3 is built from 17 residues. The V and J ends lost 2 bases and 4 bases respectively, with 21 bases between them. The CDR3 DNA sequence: TGTGCCAGCAGCTTATCAGCCGGACAAACTCGCGGCTATGGCTACACCTTC. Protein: CASSLSAGQTRGYGYTF.

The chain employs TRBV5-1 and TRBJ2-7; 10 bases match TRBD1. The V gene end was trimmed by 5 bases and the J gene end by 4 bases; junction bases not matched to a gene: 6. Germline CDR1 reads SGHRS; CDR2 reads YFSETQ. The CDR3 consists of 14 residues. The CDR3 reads CASSYGTGVYEQYF. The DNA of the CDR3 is TGCGCCAGCAGTTACGGGACAGGGGTATACGAGCAGTACTTC.